Many counts were recorded for the clone carrying this T cell receptor (beta chain). Its specificity is not known. TCRdb itself ran the reads through MiXCR, one entry per CDR3 protein. The sample lists around 550,000 distinct CDR3 sequences, approximately 26% occurring once. This CDR3 is built from 14 residues. The germline CDR1 and CDR2 sequences are SGHTA and FQGNSA. Trimming took 5 bases from V and 3 from J, leaving 14 bases between them. This specimen belongs to a study of T cell repertoires in cytomegalovirus infection. Overall study: Carrying CMV and the relevant HLA type showed in public TCR beta signatures. Whole-study results and caveats: The study identified carriers of CMV plus the relevant HLA from cumulative public TCR beta family frequency. Dominating the ex vivo response were HLA-C-restricted CMV-specific TCR beta clonotypes.

The V gene is TRBV7-2, the J gene TRBJ2-7; possibly TRBD1 or TRBD2 for D (5 bases each). This TCR was recovered from a human donor in good health (CMV status not recorded). Some clones in this sample may be carry-over from other donors' samples. Material for sequencing was PBMCs. CDR3 loop: CASSTGPILYEQYF. In DNA form, the CDR3 reads TGTGCCAGCAGCACGGGACCCATACTCTACGAGCAGTACTTC.